What follows are 23 T cell receptor beta chains derived from one specimen sequenced in a study of T cells in localized non-small cell lung cancer (dated by TCRdb to between 2020 and 2021). Library preparation was by the immunoSEQ multiplex PCR assay. Sourced from immuneACCESS, this table was stored by TCRdb with only in-frame sequences that have V and J called. A share of the clones is absent; for the studies checked, an unresolved V gene accounts for under half, and the remainder has no known explanation. This sample gives 10,000 to 15,000 clones in total; approximately 87% of them show up just once. The ten largest clonotypes hold 22% of the sample. Sequencing was performed on peripheral blood, taken before any cancer treatment. The receptors stem from a male donor aged 60 or older with stage I lung adenocarcinoma.

The chain has TRBV15 and TRBJ2-1, with a tentative D call TRBD2 (6 bases). CDR1 is LNHNV and CDR2 is YYDKDF in the germline V gene (reference sequence). Trimming removed 0 bases from V and 7 bases from J, with 28 bases in between. There are 20 residues in the CDR3. In DNA form, the CDR3 reads TGTGCCACCAGCAGAGATCGCGGGGAATCCGTCAAGGGCGGAGGTAATGAGCAGTTCTTC. The encoded protein is CATSRDRGESVKGGGNEQFF. The whole variable domain, filled in from reference TRBV15 and TRBJ2-1, reads DAMVIQNPRYQVTQFGKPVTLSCSQTLNHNVMYWYQQKSSQAPKLLFHYYDKDFNNEADTPDNFQSRRPNTSFCFLDIRSPGLGDTAMYLCATSRDRGESVKGGGNEQFFGPGTRLTVL.

Within the sample, this clone is medium-sized. This chain links TRBV5-4 with TRBJ2-1; D possibly corresponds to TRBD1 (6 bases). The CDR3 contains 16 residues. V was pared by 0 bases and J by 5 bases, with 15 bases between. Germline V CDR1 and CDR2: SGHNT, YYREEE (reference sequence). The CDR3 loop reads CASSLEGHRLNNEQFF. CDR3 nucleotides: TGTGCCAGCAGCTTGGAGGGACACCGACTTAACAATGAGCAGTTCTTC.

The chain employs TRBV6-1 and TRBJ2-1; D is unresolved. Germline V CDR1 and CDR2: MNHNS, SASEGT. This CDR3 contains 14 residues. Trimming cost V 6 bases and J 3 bases, with 12 bases left between them. The CDR3 spells CASRLQIGYNEQFF. The CDR3 coding sequence is TGTGCCAGCAGGCTCCAGATAGGCTACAATGAGCAGTTCTTC.

As to this clone: The junction and the germline gene differ at one end; a read error may be behind it. The chain recombines TRBV6-5 with TRBJ1-1, with 7 positions matching TRBD1. The germline gives CDR1 MNHEY, CDR2 SVGAGI. The CDR3 has 14 residues. The chain's CDR3 is CASSYLGQNTGAFF. The CDR3 coding sequence is TGTGCCAGCAGTTACTTGGGACAGAACACTGGAGCTTTCTTT.

Notes on this clone: The germline gene is not matched at one end of the junction; a read error may be the cause. The CDR3 region has the DNA TGTGCCAGCAATGAACAGGGAAAGGGACAGCCCCAGCATTTT. Protein sequence: CASNEQGKGQPQHF. The chain is built from TRBV6-1 and TRBJ1-5; tentative D call: TRBD1 (6 bases). The CDR3 covers 14 residues. The germline CDR1 and CDR2 sequences are MNHNS and SASEGT.

The CDR3 bases are TGTGCCAGCGGCTCGACGGGGGGCCGCACAGATACGCAGTATTTT. It codes for CASGSTGGRTDTQYF. The chain combines TRBV5-4 with TRBJ2-3; D might be TRBD2 (7 bases). Germline V CDR1 and CDR2: SGHNT, YYREEE (reference sequence). V lost 7 bases, J lost 1 base, and 16 bases lay in between. The CDR3 sequence is 15 residues long.

V usage is TRBV5-6 and J usage is TRBJ2-3, with TRBD2 matching 11 bases. CDR1 and CDR2 from the germline V gene are SGHDT and YYEEEE. V lost 0 bases to trimming and J lost 6 bases; unmatched junction nucleotides: 6. The CDR3 extends over 16 amino acids. For the CDR3, the DNA is TGTGCCAGCAGCTTGGATATTAGCGGGGGGGCGGATACGCAGTATTTT. Its translation is CASSLDISGGADTQYF.

The chain combines TRBV10-3 with TRBJ2-3, with TRBD2 matching over 14 bases. The CDR3 covers 17 residues. V gave up 7 bases and J gave up 6 bases; unmatched junction bases: 12. Germline V lookup: CDR1 ENHRY, CDR2 SYGVKD. The CDR3 nucleotides are TGTGCCATCACTAGCGGACTAGCGGGGGGCCGTGGGGATACGCAGTATTTT. Amino acid sequence: CAITSGLAGGRGDTQYF.

This clone was seen just once. V gene TRBV6-5 combines with J gene TRBJ1-5; TRBD1 matches at 7 bases. The germline V gene encodes CDR1 MNHEY and CDR2 SVGAGI. The CDR3 covers 15 residues. Trimming removed 2 bases from V and 5 bases from J; junction bases left unmatched: 6. The CDR3: CASSYGGTVHQPQHF. The CDR3 DNA follows: TGTGCCAGCAGTTACGGCGGGACAGTCCATCAGCCCCAGCATTTT.

This clone was observed a handful of times. The rearrangement uses TRBV5-6 and TRBJ2-1; D ambiguous. The CDR3 has 12 amino acids. CDR1 and CDR2 (germline): SGHDT, YYEEEE. Trimming shortened V by 0 bases and J by 10 bases, and 8 bases separated the two germline ends. CDR3 in DNA: TGTGCCAGCAGCTTGGTAGCTAACGAGCAGTTCTTC. It is translated as CASSLVANEQFF.

The chain has TRBV9 and TRBJ2-2; tentatively, D is TRBD2 (6 bases). Germline values: CDR1 SGDLS, CDR2 YYNGEE. The ends were cut back, 4 bases at V and 4 bases at J, with 14 bases in the middle. The CDR3 loop spans 15 amino acids. The CDR3 loop reads CASSPTGERTGELFF. As DNA, the CDR3 is TGTGCCAGCAGCCCCACGGGGGAACGCACCGGGGAGCTGTTTTTT.

J is TRBJ2-3 and V is TRBV29-1; TRBD2 aligns across 10 bases. CDR3 length: 15 amino acids. Germline V lookup: CDR1 SQVTM, CDR2 ANQGSEA. J lost 1 base, V lost 3 bases, and 4 bases had no gene match. The DNA of the CDR3 is TGCAGCGTTGAGATCCTAGCGGGGGGCACAGATACGCAGTATTTT. Translation: CSVEILAGGTDTQYF.

The chain couples TRBV21-1 to TRBJ1-6; the table calls TRBD1, which could not be checked here. TRBV21-1 is a recognized pseudogene. CDR3 size: 17 residues. The CDR3 coding sequence is TGTGCCAGCAGAGGGACGACAGGGGCAGCAGGTGATTCACCCCTCCACTTT. Residues: CASRGTTGAAGDSPLHF.

V and J are TRBV18 and TRBJ2-5; D possibly corresponds to TRBD2 (5 bases). Between the trimmed V and J ends, which lost 3 bases and 10 bases, there was a span of 21 bases. Germline V gene lookup returns CDR1 KGHSH and CDR2 LQKENI. This CDR3 has 15 amino acids. The CDR3: CASSPSGPPMRDQYF. CDR3 bases: TGTGCCAGCTCACCGTCCGGGCCCCCAATGAGGGACCAGTACTTC.

CDR3 region: CASSLQPGSSGNTIYF. DNA of the CDR3: TGTGCCAGCAGCTTACAACCGGGTTCCTCTGGAAACACCATATATTTT. J is TRBJ1-3 and V is TRBV7-2, with no clear D. Trimming removed 2 bases at V and 0 bases at J, with 11 bases between. This CDR3 region has 16 residues. Per the germline V gene, CDR1 is SGHTA and CDR2 is FQGNSA.

The rearrangement links TRBV5-4 to TRBJ2-7; D possibly corresponds to TRBD1 (6 bases). Trimming left V 2 bases short and J 0 bases short, with 12 bases between. The germline CDR1 and CDR2 sequences are SGHNT and YYREEE (reference sequence). There are 15 residues in the CDR3. The CDR3 nucleotides are TGTGCCAGCAGCTTCGTGGGGGCGAGCTCCTACGAGCAGTACTTC. Its translation: CASSFVGASSYEQYF.

CDR3 bases: TGTGCCAGCAGCTCCGTCGCCGGGACAGATGATGGCTACACCTTC. This encodes CASSSVAGTDDGYTF. The rearrangement joins TRBV7-2 to TRBJ1-2; 7 nucleotides align to TRBD1. V shed 4 bases, J shed 6 bases, and the junction held 11 bases outside the gene matches. CDR3 size: 15 residues. The germline gives CDR1 SGHTA, CDR2 FQGNSA. The full variable domain, rest sourced from reference TRBV7-2 and TRBJ1-2, is GAGVSQSPSNKVTEKGKDVELRCDPISGHTALYWYRQSLGQGLEFLIYFQGNSAPDKSGLPSDRFSAERTGGSVSTLTIQRTQQEDSAVYLCASSSVAGTDDGYTFGSGTRLTVV.

This clone occurred a few times. The chain recombines TRBV7-9 with TRBJ2-7, with D perhaps matching TRBD1 or TRBD2 (5 bases each). From germline, CDR1 is SEHNR and CDR2 FQNEAQ (reference sequence). CDR3 length: 13 residues. V shed 8 bases and J shed 0 bases, with 11 bases lying between them. The chain's CDR3 is CASAGTYSYEQYF. CDR3 DNA sequence: TGTGCCAGCGCCGGGACGTACTCCTACGAGCAGTACTTC.

V is TRBV7-9 and J is TRBJ1-4; 7 nucleotides line up with TRBD1. CDR3 size: 14 residues. The V gene's germline CDR1 is SEHNR and CDR2 FQNEAQ (reference sequence). V shed 3 bases, J shed 8 bases, and the junction held 6 bases outside the gene matches. The CDR3 loop is CASSLGQGVEKLFF. CDR3 coding DNA: TGTGCCAGCAGCTTGGGGCAGGGGGTGGAAAAACTGTTTTTT.

The chain joins TRBV19 to TRBJ2-7, with D possibly TRBD2 on 6 matching bases. The CDR3 consists of 15 residues. Germline CDR1 and CDR2: LNHDA and SQIVND (reference sequence). The V end lost 6 bases, the J end lost 2 bases, and 17 bases lay between the germline ends. In DNA, the CDR3 is TGTGCCAGTAGCTTCCGGGAGAAGCCCCCCTACGAGCAGTACTTC. Translation gives CASSFREKPPYEQYF.

This chain uses TRBV28 with TRBJ2-1; 9 positions match TRBD1. This CDR3 has 16 residues. Germline trimming cut 3 bases from V and 8 bases from J; bases unmatched to any gene: 11. From germline, CDR1 is MDHEN and CDR2 SYDVKM. The CDR3 region is CASSFTGTGSFDEQFF. As DNA, the CDR3 is TGTGCCAGCAGTTTCACCGGGACAGGGTCGTTCGATGAGCAGTTCTTC.

This chain connects TRBV7-3 to TRBJ2-6, with D possibly matching TRBD1 (5 bases). The germline V and J ends were trimmed by 4 bases and 3 bases, with 10 bases remaining between them. CDR1 SGHTA and CDR2 FQGTGA come from the germline V gene. This CDR3 is built from 15 residues. This CDR3 is CASSSSGYGANVLTF. For the CDR3, the DNA is TGTGCCAGCAGCTCCTCAGGGTATGGGGCCAACGTCCTGACTTTC.

The chain combines TRBV18 with TRBJ1-3; D is unclear. Germline V CDR1 and CDR2: KGHSH, LQKENI. Trimming shortened V by 0 bases and J by 0 bases, and 15 bases separated the two germline ends. The CDR3 extends over 18 amino acids. CDR3 amino acids: CASSPPTRGSRSGNTIYF. For the CDR3, the DNA is TGTGCCAGCTCACCACCTACCAGAGGCTCCCGCTCTGGAAACACCATATATTTT.